This T cell receptor beta chain emerged from a study of response to subunit inactivated influenza vaccine. Findings of the study overall: It was the authors' suggestion that each seasonal influenza vaccination recruits few new T cells.

TCRdb reprocessed the RT-PCR reads with MiXCR, giving one entry per CDR3 protein. This table holds about 800,000 distinct CDR3 sequences, 21% found once. Only a few counts were recorded for this clonotype. Its antigen is currently unknown. The V end was cut by 6 bases, the J end by 7 bases, with 19 bases between. The CDR3 covers 13 residues. Germline V gene lookup returns CDR1 DFQATT and CDR2 SNEGSKA (reference sequence). This receptor was identified in a man aged 45-60 years who received an inactivated influenza vaccine. The sequenced sample was PBMCs from blood, obtained more than 4 days after vaccination. The V gene is TRBV20-1, the J gene TRBJ2-7; TRBD2 is a possible D gene (6 bases). CDR3 sequence: CSAPLGRPREQYF. CDR3 DNA: TGCAGTGCCCCACTAGGGAGGCCTAGGGAGCAGTACTTC.